By frequency, the clone carrying this T cell receptor beta chain registers medium-sized. Its antigen is undetermined. For droplet-based sequencing, live CSF cells were sorted using a live/dead marker. These data originate in a study of CD8 T cells in cerebrospinal fluid in Alzheimer's disease. Germline loops: CDR1 MNHNY, CDR2 SVGAGI (reference sequence). CDR3 length equals 17 residues. The study, taken as a whole, reports: Finding EBV-specific TCRs in cerebrospinal fluid does not show EBV causes Alzheimer's disease.

Profiling of CSF cells used 10X single-cell V(D)J plus 5' expression. No DNA is given; TCRdb re-called the 10x single-cell sequencing reads and lists each CDR3 protein once. The table lists around 1,000 distinct CDR3 sequences. Specimen: cerebrospinal fluid. This receptor was obtained from a human donor in good health. This chain uses TRBV6-6 with TRBJ1-1; no DNA is available, so the TRBD1 call from TCRdb remains unchecked. The CDR3 loop reads CASSSLGQGARDTEAFF.